A single sample is the source of the 7 T cell receptor beta chains below, sequenced in a study of T cell repertoires in cytomegalovirus infection. In TCRdb, the reads were re-called with MiXCR into one record per CDR3 protein. The top ten hold 12% of the sample, which has about 310,000 distinct CDR3 sequences, roughly 15% seen once. Input material: PBMCs. The receptor set was obtained from a human donor in good health (CMV status not recorded). Some clones in this sample may be carry-over from other donors' samples.

This clonotype was detected a few times. This may arise from a read error, as a much more abundant clone is one base away. The chain couples TRBV7-2 to TRBJ1-5; no definite D call. CDR3 size: 13 residues. V lost 1 base, J lost 5 bases, and 6 bases lay in between. Germline V gives CDR1 SGHTA, CDR2 FQGNSA. CDR3 region: CASSLGWDQPQHF. The CDR3 coding sequence is TGTGCCAGCAGCTTAGGGTGGGATCAGCCCCAGCATTTT.

This sequence joins TRBV20-1 and TRBJ1-2; D perhaps matches TRBD1 (5 bases). CDR1 and CDR2 from the germline V gene are DFQATT and SNEGSKA (reference sequence). The V end was cut by 6 bases, the J end by 4 bases, with 21 bases between. The CDR3 contains 15 residues. CDR3 sequence reads: CSARAAGGGGYGYTF. DNA for the CDR3: TGCAGTGCCCGAGCGGCTGGGGGAGGTGGCTATGGCTACACCTTC.

This clonotype has more than one count but fewer than ten. The J gene is TRBJ1-1, the V gene TRBV29-1; 9 nucleotides agree with TRBD1. The CDR3 contains 12 residues. J gave up 3 bases and V 4 bases, and 0 bases lay outside the gene matches. Germline assignment: CDR1 SQVTM and CDR2 ANQGSEA. The CDR3 loop is CSVGTGDTEAFF. The CDR3 bases are TGCAGCGTTGGGACAGGGGACACTGAAGCTTTCTTT.

Ten or more counts support this clonotype. The gene calls are TRBV7-2 and TRBJ1-6; D possibly corresponds to TRBD1 (5 bases). This CDR3 has 13 amino acids. Trimming shortened V by 3 bases and J by 9 bases, and 9 bases separated the two germline ends. CDR1 SGHTA and CDR2 FQGNSA come from the germline V gene. The chain's CDR3 is CASSFQGSSPLHF. The DNA for the CDR3 is TGTGCCAGCAGCTTCCAGGGAAGTTCACCCCTCCACTTT.

Only one count was recorded for this clonotype. This chain connects TRBV3-1 to TRBJ2-5; D could derive from TRBD1 or TRBD2 (5 bases each). V was cut by 1 base and J by 1 base, with 7 bases left in between. CDR3 length: 14 amino acids. Looked up from germline, CDR1 is LGHDT and CDR2 is YNNKEL (reference sequence). The CDR3, as DNA: TGTGCCAGCAGCCAAGGGGGGAGCCAAGAGACCCAGTACTTC. It codes for CASSQGGSQETQYF.

This clonotype has more than one count but fewer than ten. The V gene is TRBV18, the J gene TRBJ1-3; D unresolved. The CDR3 runs to 15 residues. The germline V gene has CDR1 KGHSH and CDR2 LQKENI. Trimming removed 2 bases at V and 2 bases at J, with 10 bases between. CDR3 residues: CASSPTDDPGNTIYF. CDR3 in DNA: TGTGCCAGCTCACCAACAGATGACCCTGGAAACACCATATATTTT.

V usage is TRBV28 and J usage is TRBJ1-1; D is uncertain. CDR1 is MDHEN, CDR2 SYDVKM, per germline. The CDR3 covers 15 residues. Trimming left V 3 bases short and J 3 bases short, with 14 bases between. CDR3 bases: TGTGCCAGCAGTTTTTGGCTGGGAAGGGACACTGAAGCTTTCTTT. Translated: CASSFWLGRDTEAFF.